These 8 T cell receptor beta chains came from one sample sequenced in a study of CD8+CD57+ T cells in acquired aplastic anemia. The TCR beta profiling, which covered VDJ combination and CDR3 sequence, was carried out using genomic DNA as the template. TCRdb passed the reads through MiXCR, listing each CDR3 protein once. The data show under 350,000 distinct CDR3 sequences, 50% to 65% seen once. The authors sequenced patients whose flow cytometry had shown CD8+CD57+ cell expansion. The sample taken for sequencing was sorted CD4+, CD8+, or CD8+CD57+ T cells (not recorded which) from PBMCs. All receptors derive from a human donor with aplastic anemia.

CDR3 sequence: CASSLYNRDRNTEAFF. CDR3 DNA sequence: TGTGCCAGCAGCTTATATAACCGGGACAGGAACACTGAAGCTTTCTTT. J is TRBJ1-1 and V is TRBV7-9; 7 bases agree with TRBD1. Germline CDR1 SEHNR, CDR2 FQNEAQ (reference sequence). CDR3 length: 16 residues. The V gene end was trimmed by 2 bases and the J gene end by 1 base; junction bases not matched to a gene: 7. The full variable domain, rest sourced from reference TRBV7-9 and TRBJ1-1, is DTGVSQNPRHKITKRGQNVTFRCDPISEHNRLYWYRQTLGQGPEFLTYFQNEAQLEKSRLLSDRFSAERPKGSFSTLEIQRTEQGDSAMYLCASSLYNRDRNTEAFFGQGTRLTVV.

The J gene is TRBJ1-6, the V gene TRBV4-1, with TRBD1 matching 8 bases. Germline V CDR1 and CDR2: MGHRA, YSYEKL. The CDR3 is made up of 16 amino acids. The V gene end was trimmed by 5 bases and the J gene end by 6 bases; junction bases not matched to a gene: 9. The CDR3 loop is CASSEQGGFANSPLHF. In DNA, the CDR3 is TGCGCCAGCAGCGAACAGGGGGGGTTTGCTAATTCACCCCTCCACTTT.

The chain links TRBV10-3 to TRBJ1-2; D possibly corresponds to TRBD1 (6 bases). V was trimmed by 6 bases and J by 4 bases, leaving 9 bases between them. The CDR3 runs to 12 residues. Germline V gives CDR1 ENHRY, CDR2 SYGVKD. CDR3 bases: TGTGCCATCAGCGCGGACAGCTATGGCTACACCTTC. This gives the protein CAISADSYGYTF.

The rearrangement links TRBV5-6 to TRBJ2-5, with D possibly being TRBD1 (6 bases). CDR3 length equals 14 residues. V lost 2 bases, J lost 5 bases, and 13 bases lay in between. Germline V gene data show CDR1 as SGHDT and CDR2 as YYEEEE. CDR3 residues: CASSLYQGLETQYF. Written as DNA, the CDR3 is TGTGCCAGCAGCTTATACCAGGGGTTGGAGACCCAGTACTTC.

The J gene is TRBJ1-2, the V gene TRBV29-1; TRBD1 agrees at 7 bases. The germline CDR1 and CDR2 sequences are SQVTM and ANQGSEA. The V and J ends lost 2 bases and 7 bases, in that order; junction bases with no gene match: 4. CDR3 length equals 12 residues. This CDR3 reads CSVETGAGGYTF. DNA for the CDR3: TGCAGCGTTGAAACAGGGGCGGGTGGCTACACCTTC.

This chain connects TRBV6-6 to TRBJ2-7, with 7 bases that match TRBD2. Losses at the gene ends were 0 bases for V and 5 bases for J; bases not matched to a gene: 10. Germline V gives CDR1 MNHNY, CDR2 SVGAGI (reference sequence). This CDR3 contains 16 residues. The CDR3 is CASSYSGWGRADEQYF. The DNA of the CDR3 is TGTGCCAGCAGTTACTCGGGTTGGGGGAGGGCCGACGAGCAGTACTTC.

This clonotype occurred a few times. CDR3 nucleotide sequence: TGTGCCATCAGTGAGTCAAGGACGGCTGAAGCTTTCTTT. Protein sequence: CAISESRTAEAFF. This chain uses TRBV10-3 with TRBJ1-1; D unclear. The CDR3 is made up of 13 amino acids. From germline, CDR1 is ENHRY and CDR2 SYGVKD. Trimming left V 0 bases short and J 6 bases short, with 8 bases between.

This clonotype occurred many times. The rearrangement joins TRBV4-1 to TRBJ2-1; no clear D gene. Trimming pared 0 bases from V and 4 bases from J, leaving 16 bases between. The CDR3 contains 17 residues. Germline lookup yields CDR1 MGHRA and CDR2 YSYEKL. The CDR3 coding sequence is TGCGCCAGCAGCCAAGATCCAGTAAGTTTGGCTTACAATGAGCAGTTCTTC. This translates into CASSQDPVSLAYNEQFF.